This T cell receptor beta chain was obtained from a study of T-cell memory formation after mild COVID-19. Study-level results: Day 15 to 85 contracting clones showed balanced CD4/CD8; day 15 to 37 expanders favored CD4+.

V shed 10 bases and J shed 3 bases, with 16 bases lying between them. The CDR3 runs to 14 residues. Looked up from germline, CDR1 is SNHLY and CDR2 is FYNNEI. 5'RACE with constant-segment primers yielded barcoded, UMI-tagged TCR alpha and TCR beta cDNA libraries. TCRdb used MiXCR to reprocess the 5' RACE reads, holding one entry per CDR3 protein. The profile shows 180,000 or so distinct CDR3 sequences, 11% of them singletons. This clonotype was observed a few times. The target antigen is unknown. The chain is built from TRBV2 and TRBJ2-4; the D call may be TRBD1 or TRBD2 (6 bases each). This clonotype originated in a man between 18 and 29 years old who had mild COVID-19 (a few samples of this study predate the infection). Cell type and time point are not known. Material: PBMCs or a T cell subset sorted from them (not recorded which). DNA of the CDR3: TGTGCCACCGAAGGGGGGTTGGACAAAAACATTCAGTACTTC. It encodes CATEGGLDKNIQYF.